The entry below describes one T cell receptor (beta chain). Its target is unknown. This entry is derived from a study of monozygotic twins with inflammatory bowel disease. Study-level findings and limits: Against healthy co-twins, IBD patients had lower TCRbeta diversity (measured by inverse Simpson). Patient-specific immunosuppressive treatments may have made repertoires more variable.

The CDR3 length is 14 residues. The V gene's germline CDR1 is SGHTA and CDR2 FQGNSA. TCRdb reprocessed the 5' RACE reads and reports one entry per CDR3 protein, with no DNA. The specimen's table records over 350,000 distinct CDR3 sequences. What was sequenced was blood. The sequence was obtained from a human donor with ulcerative colitis or Crohn's disease, or a healthy co-twin of an affected twin (not recorded which). This sequence joins TRBV7-2 and TRBJ2-3. The CDR3: CASSLVRRTDTQYF.